This T cell receptor beta chain appears in the sequencing data of a study of tumor-infiltrating lymphocytes in primary liver carcinoma. Overall study results and limits: Tumor region pairs shared more overlap than did tumor-adjacent and tumor-blood pairs. Samples were bulk unsorted, so CD4+ and CD8+ repertoires were not compared.

Researchers generated TCR beta cDNA from 500 to 600 ng of total RNA, relying on a constant-region primer. A slightly modified ARM-PCR protocol with three nested multiplex PCR rounds produced these TCR beta libraries. Two initial PCR rounds of about 10 cycles each paired TRBV1-TRBV30 forward primers with a C-beta reverse primer. A single record per CDR3 protein comes from TCRdb applying MiXCR to the multiplex PCR reads. The profile shows 310,000 or so distinct CDR3 sequences, 65% of them singletons. CDR3 length equals 14 residues. The source of the blood RNA was unsorted whole blood, and germline DNA was extracted as well. This clonotype was recorded once. The antigen remains unidentified. One end of the junction is discordant with germline, which a read error may explain.

The material sequenced was peripheral blood. The origin of this receptor is a middle-aged man with primary liver carcinoma and hepatitis B virus infection. V and J are TRBV12-3 or TRBV12-4 and TRBJ2-6; D perhaps matches TRBD1 (6 bases). The DNA for the CDR3 is TGTGTCAGCAGCTCAGGGGCTGGGGCCAACGTCCTGACCTTC. It yields the protein CVSSSGAGANVLTF.